This T cell receptor (beta chain) stems from a study of blood T cells in healthy people across ages. Primers used in a second PCR of roughly 6 to 11 cycles were a sample-barcoded 5' primer and a J-beta primer mix. TCRdb reprocessed the 5' RACE reads via MiXCR and lists one record per CDR3 protein. Found here are some 790,000 distinct CDR3 sequences, 29% of them singletons; the top ten hold 15% to 20%. Details on this clonotype: What it binds is unknown. Possible read error: a much larger clone is one base away.

The donors, healthy Caucasians from Russia, were aged roughly 6 to 100. Peripheral blood from each donor was collected in a volume of about 10 milliliters. Per-sample yields of isolated PBMCs were at least 6.5 million. This CDR3 has 15 residues. Germline CDR1 DFQATT, CDR2 SNEGSKA (reference sequence). Findings and caveats of the study: Unsorted PBMCs blocked a conclusive comparison of naive and antigen-experienced cells.

Sample: blood. The receptor comes from a woman of 80 years or more in good health. The chain links TRBV20-1 to TRBJ2-1; D could derive from TRBD1 or TRBD2 (6 bases each). The end of the DNA fits TRBJ2-7 better, so the J call may be wrong. The CDR3 region is CSAPQAGGPNNEQYF. The CDR3 DNA reads as TGCAGTGCTCCCCAGGCCGGGGGCCCCAACAATGAGCAGTACTTC.